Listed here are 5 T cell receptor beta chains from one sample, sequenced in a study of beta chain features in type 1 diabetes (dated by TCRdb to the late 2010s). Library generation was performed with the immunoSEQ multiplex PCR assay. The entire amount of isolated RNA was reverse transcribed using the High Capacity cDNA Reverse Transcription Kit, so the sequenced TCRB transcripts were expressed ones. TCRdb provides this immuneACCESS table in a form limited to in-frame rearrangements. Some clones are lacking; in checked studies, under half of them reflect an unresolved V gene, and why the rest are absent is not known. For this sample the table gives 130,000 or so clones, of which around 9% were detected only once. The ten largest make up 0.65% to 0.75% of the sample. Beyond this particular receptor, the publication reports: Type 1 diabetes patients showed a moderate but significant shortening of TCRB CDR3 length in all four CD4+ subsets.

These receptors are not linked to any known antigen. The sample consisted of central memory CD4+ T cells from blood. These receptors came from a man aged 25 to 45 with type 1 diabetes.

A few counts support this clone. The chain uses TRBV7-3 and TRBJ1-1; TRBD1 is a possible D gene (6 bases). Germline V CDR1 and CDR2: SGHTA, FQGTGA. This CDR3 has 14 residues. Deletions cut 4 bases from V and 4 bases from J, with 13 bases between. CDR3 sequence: CASSWPGTSTEAFF. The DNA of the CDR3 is TGTGCCAGCAGCTGGCCGGGGACAAGCACTGAAGCTTTCTTT. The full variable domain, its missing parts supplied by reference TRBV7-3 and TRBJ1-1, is GAGVSQTPSNKVTEKGKYVELRCDPISGHTALYWYRQSLGQGPEFLIYFQGTGAADDSGLPNDRFFAVRPEGSVSTLKIQRTERGDSAVYLCASSWPGTSTEAFFGQGTRLTVV.

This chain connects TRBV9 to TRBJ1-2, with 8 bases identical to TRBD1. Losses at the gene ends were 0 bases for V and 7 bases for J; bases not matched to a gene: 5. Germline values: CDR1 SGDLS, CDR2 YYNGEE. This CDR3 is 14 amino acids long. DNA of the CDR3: TGTGCCAGCAGCGTAGATTGGACAGGGTTTGGCTACACCTTC. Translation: CASSVDWTGFGYTF.

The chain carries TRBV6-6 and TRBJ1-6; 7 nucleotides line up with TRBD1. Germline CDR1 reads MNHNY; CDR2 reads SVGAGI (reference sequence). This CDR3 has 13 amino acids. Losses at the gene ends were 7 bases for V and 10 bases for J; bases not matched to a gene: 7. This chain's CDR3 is CASISTTGSPLHF. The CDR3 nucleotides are TGTGCCAGCATCTCTACGACAGGGTCACCCCTCCACTTT.

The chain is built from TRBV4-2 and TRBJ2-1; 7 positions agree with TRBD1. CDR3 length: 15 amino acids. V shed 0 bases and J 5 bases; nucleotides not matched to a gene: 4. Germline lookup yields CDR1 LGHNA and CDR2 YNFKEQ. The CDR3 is CASSQDMTGNNEQFF. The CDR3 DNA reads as TGTGCCAGCAGCCAAGATATGACAGGGAACAATGAGCAGTTCTTC.

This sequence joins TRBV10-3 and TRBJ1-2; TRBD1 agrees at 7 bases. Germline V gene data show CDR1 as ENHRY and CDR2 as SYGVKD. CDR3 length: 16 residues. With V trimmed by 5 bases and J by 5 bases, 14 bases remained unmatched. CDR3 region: CAISRTGEVHTYGYTF. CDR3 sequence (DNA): TGTGCCATCAGTCGGACAGGCGAGGTCCATACATATGGCTACACCTTC.